This TCR beta chain was documented in a study of T cells in tuberculosis. Across the whole study: This South African cohort compared adolescents with or without latent tuberculosis against adults with active tuberculosis.

TCRdb's table, derived via immunoSEQ multiplex PCR, lists solely in-frame clones and lacks some. The table lists 20,000 to 25,000 clones, less than 97% of them singletons, with approximately 8.5% in the top ten. Germline CDR1 and CDR2: MNHEY and SVGAGI. J was trimmed by 9 bases and V by 5 bases; bases with no gene match: 8. This CDR3 has 15 residues. This chain connects TRBV6-5 to TRBJ2-1; 12 nucleotides match TRBD2. The sequence derives from a donor aged 10-35 years with latent tuberculosis or without tuberculosis infection. The sequenced material came from PBMCs. CDR3 in DNA: TGTGCCAGCAGTAGACTAGCGGGGGAGGATGGTGAGCAGTTCTTC. Residues: CASSRLAGEDGEQFF.